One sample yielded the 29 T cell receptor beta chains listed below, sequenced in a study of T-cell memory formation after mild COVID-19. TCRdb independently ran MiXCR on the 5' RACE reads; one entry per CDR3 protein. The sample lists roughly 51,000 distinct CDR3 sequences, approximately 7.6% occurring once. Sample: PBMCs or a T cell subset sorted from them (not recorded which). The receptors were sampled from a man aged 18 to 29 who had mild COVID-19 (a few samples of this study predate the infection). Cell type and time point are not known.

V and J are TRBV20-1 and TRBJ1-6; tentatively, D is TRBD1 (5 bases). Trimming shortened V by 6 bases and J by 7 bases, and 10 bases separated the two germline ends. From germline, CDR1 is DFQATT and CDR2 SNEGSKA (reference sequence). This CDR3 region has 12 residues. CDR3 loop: CSAGRQNSPLHF. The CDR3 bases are TGCAGTGCGGGACGACAGAATTCACCCCTCCACTTT.

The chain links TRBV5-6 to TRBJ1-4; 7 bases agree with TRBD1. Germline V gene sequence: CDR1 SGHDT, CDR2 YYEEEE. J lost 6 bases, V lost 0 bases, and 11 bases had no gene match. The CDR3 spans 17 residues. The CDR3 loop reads CASSLGQGHSRYEKLFF. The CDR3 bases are TGTGCCAGCAGCTTGGGACAGGGCCATAGTCGGTATGAAAAACTGTTTTTT.

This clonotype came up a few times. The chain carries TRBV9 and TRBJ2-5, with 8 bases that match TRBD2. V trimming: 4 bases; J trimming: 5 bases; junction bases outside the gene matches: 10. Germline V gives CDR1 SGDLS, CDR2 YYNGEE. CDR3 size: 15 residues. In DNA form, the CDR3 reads TGTGCCAGCAGCAGCTCCCGGGGGGGCTGGGAGACCCAGTACTTC. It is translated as CASSSSRGGWETQYF.

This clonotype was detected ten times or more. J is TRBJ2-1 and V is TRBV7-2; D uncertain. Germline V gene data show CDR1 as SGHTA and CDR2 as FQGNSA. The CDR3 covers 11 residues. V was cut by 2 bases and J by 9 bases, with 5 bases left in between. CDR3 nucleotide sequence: TGTGCCAGCAGCTTATATTCTGAGCAGTTCTTC. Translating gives CASSLYSEQFF.

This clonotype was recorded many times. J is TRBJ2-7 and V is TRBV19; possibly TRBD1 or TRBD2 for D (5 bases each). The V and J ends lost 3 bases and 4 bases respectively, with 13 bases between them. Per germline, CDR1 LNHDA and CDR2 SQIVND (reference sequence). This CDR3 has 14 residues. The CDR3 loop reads CASSIRDGFYEQYF. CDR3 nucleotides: TGTGCCAGTAGTATCCGGGACGGATTTTACGAGCAGTACTTC. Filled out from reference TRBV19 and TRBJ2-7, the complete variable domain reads DGGITQSPKYLFRKEGQNVTLSCEQNLNHDAMYWYRQDPGQGLRLIYYSQIVNDFQKGDIAEGYSVSREKKESFPLTVTSAQKNPTAFYLCASSIRDGFYEQYFGPGTRLTVT.

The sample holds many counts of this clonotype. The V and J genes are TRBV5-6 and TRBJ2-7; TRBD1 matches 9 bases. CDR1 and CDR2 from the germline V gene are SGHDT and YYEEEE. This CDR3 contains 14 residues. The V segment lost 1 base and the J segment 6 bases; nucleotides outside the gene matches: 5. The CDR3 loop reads CASSLPGQGSEQYF. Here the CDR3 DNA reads TGTGCCAGCAGCTTGCCGGGACAGGGTTCCGAGCAGTACTTC.

CDR3 sequence reads: CASSLDGAYQPQHF. The CDR3 DNA reads TGTGCCAGCAGCCTTGACGGGGCCTATCAGCCCCAGCATTTT. V usage is TRBV12-3 or TRBV12-4 and J usage is TRBJ1-5; TRBD1 is a possible D gene (5 bases). The CDR3 has 14 amino acids. The germline V and J ends were trimmed by 6 bases and 5 bases, with 14 bases remaining between them.

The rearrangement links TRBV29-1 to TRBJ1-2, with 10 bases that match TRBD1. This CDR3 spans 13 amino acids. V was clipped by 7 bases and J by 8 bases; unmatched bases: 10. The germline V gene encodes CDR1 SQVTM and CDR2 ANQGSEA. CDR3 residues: CSARQGAVWGYTF. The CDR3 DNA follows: TGCAGCGCACGACAGGGGGCGGTATGGGGCTACACCTTC.

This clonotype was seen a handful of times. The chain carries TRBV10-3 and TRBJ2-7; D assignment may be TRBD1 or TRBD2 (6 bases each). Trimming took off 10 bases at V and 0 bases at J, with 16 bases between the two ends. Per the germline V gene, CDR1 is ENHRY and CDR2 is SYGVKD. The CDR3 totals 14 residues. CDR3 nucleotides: TGTGCCACCCAACAGGGAGGTAGCTCCTACGAGCAGTACGTC. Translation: CATQQGGSSYEQYV.

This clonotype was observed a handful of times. CDR3 in amino acids: CASSPGIAADTQYF. The CDR3 DNA reads as TGTGCCAGCAGCCCGGGGATAGCCGCAGATACGCAGTATTTT. The chain joins TRBV5-6 to TRBJ2-3, with D perhaps TRBD2 (5 bases). The CDR3 runs 14 residues. CDR1 and CDR2 (germline): SGHDT, YYEEEE. Trimming removed 4 bases from V and 4 bases from J, with 13 bases in between. The full variable domain, in which reference TRBV5-6 and TRBJ2-3 provide the parts outside the CDR3, is DAGVTQSPTHLIKTRGQQVTLRCSPKSGHDTVSWYQQALGQGPQFIFQYYEEEERQRGNFPDRFSGHQFPNYSSELNVNALLLGDSALYLCASSPGIAADTQYFGPGTRLTVL.

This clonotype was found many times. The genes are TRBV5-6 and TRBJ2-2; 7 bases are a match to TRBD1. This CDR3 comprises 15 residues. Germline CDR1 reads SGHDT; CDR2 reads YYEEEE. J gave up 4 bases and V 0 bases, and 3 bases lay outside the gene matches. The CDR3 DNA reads TGTGCCAGCAGCTTGGAGGGGGCAGTCACCGGGGAGCTGTTTTTT. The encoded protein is CASSLEGAVTGELFF.

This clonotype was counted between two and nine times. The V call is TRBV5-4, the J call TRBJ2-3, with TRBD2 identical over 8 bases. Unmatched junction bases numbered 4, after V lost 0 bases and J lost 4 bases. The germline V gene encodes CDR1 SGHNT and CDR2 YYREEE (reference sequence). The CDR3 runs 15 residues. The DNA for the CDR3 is TGTGCCAGCAGCTTGGGTGGCGGGGGGTCAGATACGCAGTATTTT. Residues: CASSLGGGGSDTQYF.

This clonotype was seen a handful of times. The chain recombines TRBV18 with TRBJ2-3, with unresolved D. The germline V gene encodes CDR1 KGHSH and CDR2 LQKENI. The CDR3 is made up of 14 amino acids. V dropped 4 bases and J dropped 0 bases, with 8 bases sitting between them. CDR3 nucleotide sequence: TGTGCCAGCTCACTGACACCAAGCACAGATACGCAGTATTTT. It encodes CASSLTPSTDTQYF.

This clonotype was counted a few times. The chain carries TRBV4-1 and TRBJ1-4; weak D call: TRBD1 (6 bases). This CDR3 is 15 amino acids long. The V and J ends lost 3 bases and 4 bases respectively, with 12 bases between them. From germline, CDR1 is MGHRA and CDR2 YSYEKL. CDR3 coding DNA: TGCGCCAGCAGCCAGCAGGAGGGACATAATGAAAAACTGTTTTTT. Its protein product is CASSQQEGHNEKLFF.

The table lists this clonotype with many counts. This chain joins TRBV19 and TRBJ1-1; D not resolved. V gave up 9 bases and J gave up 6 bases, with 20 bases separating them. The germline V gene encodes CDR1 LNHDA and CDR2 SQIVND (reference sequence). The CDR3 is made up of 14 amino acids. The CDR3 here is CASGRNGLGSEAFF. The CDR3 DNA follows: TGTGCCAGCGGACGCAACGGCCTGGGGTCTGAAGCTTTCTTT.

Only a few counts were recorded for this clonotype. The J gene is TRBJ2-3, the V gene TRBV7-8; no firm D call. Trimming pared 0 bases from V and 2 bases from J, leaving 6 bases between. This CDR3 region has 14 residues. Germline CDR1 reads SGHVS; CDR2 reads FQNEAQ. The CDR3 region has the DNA TGTGCCAGCAGCTTAGCTGATTACACAGATACGCAGTATTTT. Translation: CASSLADYTDTQYF.

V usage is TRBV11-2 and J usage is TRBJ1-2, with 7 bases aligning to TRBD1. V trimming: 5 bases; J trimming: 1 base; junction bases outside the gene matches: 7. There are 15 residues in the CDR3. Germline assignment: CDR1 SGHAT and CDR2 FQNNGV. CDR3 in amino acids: CASSRLTGINYGYTF. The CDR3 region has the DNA TGTGCCAGCAGCCGACTGACAGGGATTAACTATGGCTACACCTTC.

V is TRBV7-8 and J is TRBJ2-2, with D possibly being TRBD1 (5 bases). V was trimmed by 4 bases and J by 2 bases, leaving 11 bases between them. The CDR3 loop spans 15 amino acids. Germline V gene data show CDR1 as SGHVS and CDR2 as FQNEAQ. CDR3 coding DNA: TGTGCCAGCAGCTCCCGGCAGGGTAACACCGGGGAGCTGTTTTTT. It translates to CASSSRQGNTGELFF.

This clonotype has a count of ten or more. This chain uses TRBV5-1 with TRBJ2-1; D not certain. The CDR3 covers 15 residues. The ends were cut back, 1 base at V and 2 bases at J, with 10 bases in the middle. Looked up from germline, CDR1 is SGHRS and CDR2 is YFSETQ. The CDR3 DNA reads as TGCGCCAGCAGCTTGAGGTCGGGTGCCTACAATGAGCAGTTCTTC. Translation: CASSLRSGAYNEQFF.

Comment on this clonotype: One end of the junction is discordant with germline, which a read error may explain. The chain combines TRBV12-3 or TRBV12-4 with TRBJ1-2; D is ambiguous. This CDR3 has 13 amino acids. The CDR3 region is CASSLIGPQDGAF. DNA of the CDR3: TGTGCCAGCAGTTTGATCGGCCCGCAAGATGGTGCCTTC.

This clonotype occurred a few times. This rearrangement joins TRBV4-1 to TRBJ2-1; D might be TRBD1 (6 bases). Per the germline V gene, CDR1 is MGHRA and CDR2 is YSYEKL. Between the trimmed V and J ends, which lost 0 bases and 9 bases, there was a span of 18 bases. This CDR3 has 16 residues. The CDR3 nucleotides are TGCGCCAGCAGCCAAGAACCGGGGACAATCGAGGGTGAGCAGTTCTTC. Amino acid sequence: CASSQEPGTIEGEQFF.

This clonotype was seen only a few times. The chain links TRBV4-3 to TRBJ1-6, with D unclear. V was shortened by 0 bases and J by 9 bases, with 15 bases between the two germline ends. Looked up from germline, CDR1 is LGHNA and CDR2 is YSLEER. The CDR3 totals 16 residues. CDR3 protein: CASSQDLRTDGSPLHF. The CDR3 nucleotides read TGCGCCAGCAGCCAAGATCTGAGGACCGACGGTTCACCCCTCCACTTT.

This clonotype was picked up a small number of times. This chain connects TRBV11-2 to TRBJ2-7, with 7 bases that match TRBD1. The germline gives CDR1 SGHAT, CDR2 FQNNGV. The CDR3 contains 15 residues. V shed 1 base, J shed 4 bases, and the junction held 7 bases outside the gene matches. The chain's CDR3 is CASSLVEADRYEQYV. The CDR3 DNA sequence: TGTGCCAGCAGCTTAGTTGAAGCGGACAGGTACGAGCAGTACGTC.

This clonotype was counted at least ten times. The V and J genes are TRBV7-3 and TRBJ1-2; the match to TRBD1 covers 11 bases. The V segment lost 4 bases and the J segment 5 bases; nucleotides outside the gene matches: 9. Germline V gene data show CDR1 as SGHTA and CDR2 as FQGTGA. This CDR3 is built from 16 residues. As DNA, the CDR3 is TGTGCCAGCAGCTCAGGACAGGGGGCGCAGGGTTATGGCTACACCTTC. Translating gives CASSSGQGAQGYGYTF.

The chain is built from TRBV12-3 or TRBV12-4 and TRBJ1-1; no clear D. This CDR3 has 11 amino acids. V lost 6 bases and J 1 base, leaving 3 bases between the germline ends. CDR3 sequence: CASRSNTEAFF. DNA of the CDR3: TGTGCCAGCAGATCGAACACTGAAGCTTTCTTT.

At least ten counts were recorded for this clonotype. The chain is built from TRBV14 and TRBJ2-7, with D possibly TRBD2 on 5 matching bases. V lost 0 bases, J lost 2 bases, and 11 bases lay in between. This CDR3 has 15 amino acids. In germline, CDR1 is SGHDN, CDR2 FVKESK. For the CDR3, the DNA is TGTGCCAGCAGCCAAGAGATTCGGGGTGCCTACGAGCAGTACGTC. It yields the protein CASSQEIRGAYEQYV.

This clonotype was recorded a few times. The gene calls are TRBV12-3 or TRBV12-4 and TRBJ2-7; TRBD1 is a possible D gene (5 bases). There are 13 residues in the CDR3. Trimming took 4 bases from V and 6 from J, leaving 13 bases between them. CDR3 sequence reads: CASSSRASGEQYV. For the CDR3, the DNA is TGTGCCAGCAGTTCCAGGGCTTCGGGCGAGCAGTACGTC.

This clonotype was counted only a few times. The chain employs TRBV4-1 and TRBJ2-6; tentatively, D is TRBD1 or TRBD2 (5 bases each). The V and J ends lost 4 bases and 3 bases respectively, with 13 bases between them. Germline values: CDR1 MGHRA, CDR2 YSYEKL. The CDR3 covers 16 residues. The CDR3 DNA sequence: TGCGCCAGCAGCCTGGGACCCCTTCTTGGGGCCAACGTCCTGACTTTC. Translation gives CASSLGPLLGANVLTF.

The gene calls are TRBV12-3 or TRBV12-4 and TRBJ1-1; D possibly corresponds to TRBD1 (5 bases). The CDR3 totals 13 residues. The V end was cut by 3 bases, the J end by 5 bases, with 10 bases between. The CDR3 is CASSFPGGTEAFF. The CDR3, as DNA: TGTGCCAGCAGTTTCCCCGGGGGGACTGAAGCTTTCTTT.